The clone carrying this TCR beta chain showed up just a few times. Germline values: CDR1 DFQATT, CDR2 SNEGSKA (reference sequence). The germline V and J ends were trimmed by 0 bases and 0 bases, with 12 bases remaining between them. There are 16 residues in the CDR3. The record originates from a study of T-cell reconstitution after alpha-beta-depleted transplantation in children. Library preparation (for TCRbeta) was performed with unique molecular identifiers. TCRdb used MiXCR to reprocess the PCR reads, holding one entry per CDR3 protein. The sample has around 360,000 distinct CDR3 sequences; 9% to 12% are singletons.

The material sequenced was PBMCs from the stem cell graft donor, taken from the stem cell graft. The receptor comes from a human donor who donated a stem cell graft to a child with acute lymphoblastic leukemia. The chain joins TRBV20-1 to TRBJ2-1; D might be TRBD1 (5 bases). Here the CDR3 DNA reads TGCAGTGCTAGAGATCTGCAGGGTAGCTCCTACAATGAGCAGTTCTTC. Its translation: CSARDLQGSSYNEQFF.